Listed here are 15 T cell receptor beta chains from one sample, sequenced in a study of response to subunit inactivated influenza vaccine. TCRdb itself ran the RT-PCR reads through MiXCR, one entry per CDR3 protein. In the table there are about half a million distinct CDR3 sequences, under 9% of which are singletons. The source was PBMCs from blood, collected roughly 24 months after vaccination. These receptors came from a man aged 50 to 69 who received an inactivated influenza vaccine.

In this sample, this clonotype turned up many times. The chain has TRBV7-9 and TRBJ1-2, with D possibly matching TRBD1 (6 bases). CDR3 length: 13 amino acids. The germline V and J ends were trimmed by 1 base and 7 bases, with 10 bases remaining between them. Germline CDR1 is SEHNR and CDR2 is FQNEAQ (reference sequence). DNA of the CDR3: TGTGCCAGCAGCTTAGACAGGGATAGTGGCTACACCTTC. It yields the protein CASSLDRDSGYTF.

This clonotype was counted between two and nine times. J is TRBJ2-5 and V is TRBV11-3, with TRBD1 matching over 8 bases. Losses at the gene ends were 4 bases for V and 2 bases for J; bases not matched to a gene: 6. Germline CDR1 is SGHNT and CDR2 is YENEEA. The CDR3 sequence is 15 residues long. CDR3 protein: CASSSDRGPQETQYF. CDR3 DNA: TGTGCCAGCAGCTCCGACAGGGGACCGCAAGAGACCCAGTACTTC.

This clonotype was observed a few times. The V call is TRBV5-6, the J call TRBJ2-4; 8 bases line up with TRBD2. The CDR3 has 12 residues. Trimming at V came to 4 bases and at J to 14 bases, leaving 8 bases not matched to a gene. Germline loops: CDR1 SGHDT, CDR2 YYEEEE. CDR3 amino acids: CASSPTGGVEYF. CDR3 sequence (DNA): TGTGCCAGCAGCCCCACGGGGGGGGTAGAGTACTTC.

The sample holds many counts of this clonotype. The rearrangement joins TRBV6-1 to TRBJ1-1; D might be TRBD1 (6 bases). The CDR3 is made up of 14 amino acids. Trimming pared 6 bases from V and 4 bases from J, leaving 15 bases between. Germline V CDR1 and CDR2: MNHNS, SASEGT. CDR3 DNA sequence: TGTGCCAGCAGAATACAGGGTTCTTTCACTGAAGCTTTCTTT. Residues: CASRIQGSFTEAFF.

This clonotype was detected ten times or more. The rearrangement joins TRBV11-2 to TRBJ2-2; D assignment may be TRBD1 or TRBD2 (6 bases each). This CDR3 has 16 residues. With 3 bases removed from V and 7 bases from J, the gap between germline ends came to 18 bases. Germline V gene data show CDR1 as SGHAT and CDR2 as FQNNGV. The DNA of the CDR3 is TGTGCCAGCAGCTTGAACACCCCCGGAGGGGGCGGGGAGCTGTTTTTT. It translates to CASSLNTPGGGGELFF.

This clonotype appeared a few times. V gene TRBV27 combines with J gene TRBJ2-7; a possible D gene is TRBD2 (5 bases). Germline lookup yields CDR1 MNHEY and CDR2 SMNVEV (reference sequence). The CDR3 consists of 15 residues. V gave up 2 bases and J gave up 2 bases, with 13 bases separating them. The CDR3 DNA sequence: TGTGCCAGCAGTTTAATCTATCCCGGGACCTACGAGCAGTACTTC. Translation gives CASSLIYPGTYEQYF.

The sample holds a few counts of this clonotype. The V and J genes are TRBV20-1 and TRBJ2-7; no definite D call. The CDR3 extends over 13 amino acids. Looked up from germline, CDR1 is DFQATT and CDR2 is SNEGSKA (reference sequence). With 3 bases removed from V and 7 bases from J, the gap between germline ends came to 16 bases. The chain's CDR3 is CSASSGPRREQYF. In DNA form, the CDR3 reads TGCAGTGCTAGCTCAGGACCTCGTCGTGAGCAGTACTTC.

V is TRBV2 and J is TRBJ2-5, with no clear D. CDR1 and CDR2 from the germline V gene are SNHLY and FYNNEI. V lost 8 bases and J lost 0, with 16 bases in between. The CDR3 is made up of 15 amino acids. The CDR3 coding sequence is TGTGCCAGCCGCGCCGGACGGAACAACCAAGAGACCCAGTACTTC. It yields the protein CASRAGRNNQETQYF.

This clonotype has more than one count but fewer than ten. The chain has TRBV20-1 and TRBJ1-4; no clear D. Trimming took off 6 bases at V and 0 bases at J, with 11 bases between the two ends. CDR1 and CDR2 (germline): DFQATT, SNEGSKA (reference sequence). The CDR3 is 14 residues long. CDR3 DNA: TGCAGTGCAGAGGGCGCCACAACTAATGAAAAACTGTTTTTT. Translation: CSAEGATTNEKLFF.

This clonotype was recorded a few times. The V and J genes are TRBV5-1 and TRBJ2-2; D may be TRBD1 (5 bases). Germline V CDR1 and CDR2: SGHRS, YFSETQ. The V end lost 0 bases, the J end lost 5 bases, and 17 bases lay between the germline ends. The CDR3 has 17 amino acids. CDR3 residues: CASSLGGRASSTGELFF. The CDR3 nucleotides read TGCGCCAGCAGCTTGGGAGGCAGGGCTTCTAGTACCGGGGAGCTGTTTTTT. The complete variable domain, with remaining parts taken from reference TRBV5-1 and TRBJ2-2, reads KAGVTQTPRYLIKTRGQQVTLSCSPISGHRSVSWYQQTPGQGLQFLFEYFSETQRNKGNFPGRFSGRQFSNSRSEMNVSTLELGDSALYLCASSLGGRASSTGELFFGEGSRLTVL.

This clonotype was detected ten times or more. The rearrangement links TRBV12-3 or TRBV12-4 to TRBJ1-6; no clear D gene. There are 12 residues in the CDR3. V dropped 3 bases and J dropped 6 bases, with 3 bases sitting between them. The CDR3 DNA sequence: TGTGCCAGCAGTTTCTCTAATTCACCCCTCCACTTT. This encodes CASSFSNSPLHF.

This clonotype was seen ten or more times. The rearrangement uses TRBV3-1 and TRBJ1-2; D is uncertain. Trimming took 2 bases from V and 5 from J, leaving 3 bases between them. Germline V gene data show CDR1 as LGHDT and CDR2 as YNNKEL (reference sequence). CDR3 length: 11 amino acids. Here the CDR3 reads CASSQNYGYTF. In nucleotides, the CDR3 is TGTGCCAGCAGCCAAAATTATGGCTACACCTTC.

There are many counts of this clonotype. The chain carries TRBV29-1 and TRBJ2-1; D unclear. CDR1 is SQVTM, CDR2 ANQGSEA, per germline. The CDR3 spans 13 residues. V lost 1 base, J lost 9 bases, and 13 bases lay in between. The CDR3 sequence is CSVEVSRGSEQFF. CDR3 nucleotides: TGCAGCGTTGAAGTCTCGCGCGGAAGTGAGCAGTTCTTC.

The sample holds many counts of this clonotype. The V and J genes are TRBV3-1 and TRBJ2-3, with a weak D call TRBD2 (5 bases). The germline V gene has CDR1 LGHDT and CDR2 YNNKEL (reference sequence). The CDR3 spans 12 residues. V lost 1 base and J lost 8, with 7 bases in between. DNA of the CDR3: TGTGCCAGCAGCCAAGTCGCGGGTACGCAGTATTTT. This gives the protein CASSQVAGTQYF.

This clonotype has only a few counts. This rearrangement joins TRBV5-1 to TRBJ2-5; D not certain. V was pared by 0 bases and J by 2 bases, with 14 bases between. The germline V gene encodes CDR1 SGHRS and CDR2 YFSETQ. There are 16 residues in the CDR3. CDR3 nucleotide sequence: TGCGCCAGCAGCTTGGCCTCCGGATCTATTCAAGAGACCCAGTACTTC. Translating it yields CASSLASGSIQETQYF.